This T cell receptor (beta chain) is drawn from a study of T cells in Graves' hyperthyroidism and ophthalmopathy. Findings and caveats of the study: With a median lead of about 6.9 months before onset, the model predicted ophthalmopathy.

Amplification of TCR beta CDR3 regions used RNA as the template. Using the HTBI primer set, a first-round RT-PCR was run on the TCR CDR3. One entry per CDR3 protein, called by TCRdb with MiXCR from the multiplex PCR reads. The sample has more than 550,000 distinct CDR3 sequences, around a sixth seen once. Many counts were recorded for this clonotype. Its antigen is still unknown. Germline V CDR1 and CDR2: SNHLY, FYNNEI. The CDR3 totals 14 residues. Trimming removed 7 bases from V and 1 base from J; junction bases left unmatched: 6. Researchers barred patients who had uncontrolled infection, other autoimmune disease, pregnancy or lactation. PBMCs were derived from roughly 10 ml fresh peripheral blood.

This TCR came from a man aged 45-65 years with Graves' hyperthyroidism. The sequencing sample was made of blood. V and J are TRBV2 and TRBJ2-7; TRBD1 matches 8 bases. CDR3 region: CASTDRGLSYEQYF. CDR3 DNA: TGTGCCAGCACCGACAGGGGTCTATCCTACGAGCAGTACTTC.